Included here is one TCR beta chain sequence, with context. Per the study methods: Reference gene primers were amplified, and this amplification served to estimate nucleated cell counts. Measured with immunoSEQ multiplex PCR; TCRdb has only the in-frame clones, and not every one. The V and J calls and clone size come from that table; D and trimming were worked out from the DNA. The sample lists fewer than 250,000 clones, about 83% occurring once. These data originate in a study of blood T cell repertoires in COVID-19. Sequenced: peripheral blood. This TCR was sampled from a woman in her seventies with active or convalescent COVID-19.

The CDR3 reads CASSGTSGYGYGYTF. As DNA, the CDR3 is TGTGCCAGCAGTGGAACCTCAGGCTACGGCTATGGCTACACCTTC. The rearrangement uses TRBV25-1 and TRBJ1-2; D gene unclear. Germline-derived CDR1 and CDR2 are MGHDK and SYGVNS. This CDR3 comprises 15 residues. V shed 4 bases and J shed 4 bases, with 16 bases lying between them.